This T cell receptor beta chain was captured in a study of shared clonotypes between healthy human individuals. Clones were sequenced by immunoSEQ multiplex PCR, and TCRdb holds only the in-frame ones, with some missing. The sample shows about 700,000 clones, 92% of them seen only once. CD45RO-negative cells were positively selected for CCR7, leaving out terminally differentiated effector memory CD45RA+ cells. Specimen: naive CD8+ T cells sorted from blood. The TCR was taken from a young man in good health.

CDR3 sequence: CASSLAGGPEAFF. In DNA form, the CDR3 reads TGTGCCAGCAGTTTAGCGGGGGGGCCTGAAGCTTTCTTT. The chain has TRBV28 and TRBJ1-1; D may be TRBD1 (6 bases). Germline V gene lookup returns CDR1 MDHEN and CDR2 SYDVKM. Deletions cut 2 bases from V and 6 bases from J, with 10 bases between. This CDR3 comprises 13 residues.